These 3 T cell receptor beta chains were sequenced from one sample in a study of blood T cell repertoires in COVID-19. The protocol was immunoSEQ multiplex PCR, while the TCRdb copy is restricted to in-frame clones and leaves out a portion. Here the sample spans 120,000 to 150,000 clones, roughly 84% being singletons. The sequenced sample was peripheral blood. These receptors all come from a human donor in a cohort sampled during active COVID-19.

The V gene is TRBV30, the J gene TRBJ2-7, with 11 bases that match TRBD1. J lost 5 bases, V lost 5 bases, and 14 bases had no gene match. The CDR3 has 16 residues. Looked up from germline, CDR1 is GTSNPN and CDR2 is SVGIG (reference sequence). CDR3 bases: TGTGCCTGGTTCCACCCTACCGGGACAGGGGGGAACGAGCAGTACTTC. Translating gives CAWFHPTGTGGNEQYF.

The CDR3 region is CASSVMVGSTDTQYF. The CDR3 DNA reads as TGTGCCAGCAGCGTAATGGTAGGGAGTACAGATACGCAGTATTTT. V and J are TRBV9 and TRBJ2-3, with TRBD2 as a possible D gene (5 bases). The CDR3 is 15 residues long. In germline, CDR1 is SGDLS, CDR2 YYNGEE. Trimming took 1 base from V and 3 from J, leaving 12 bases between them.

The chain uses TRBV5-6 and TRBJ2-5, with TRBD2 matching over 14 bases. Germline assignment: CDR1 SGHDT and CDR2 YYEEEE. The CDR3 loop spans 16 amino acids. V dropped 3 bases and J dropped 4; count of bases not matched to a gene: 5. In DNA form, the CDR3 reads TGTGCCAGCAGCTGGGCCGGGACTAGCGGGGGAGAGACCCAGTACTTC. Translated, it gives CASSWAGTSGGETQYF.